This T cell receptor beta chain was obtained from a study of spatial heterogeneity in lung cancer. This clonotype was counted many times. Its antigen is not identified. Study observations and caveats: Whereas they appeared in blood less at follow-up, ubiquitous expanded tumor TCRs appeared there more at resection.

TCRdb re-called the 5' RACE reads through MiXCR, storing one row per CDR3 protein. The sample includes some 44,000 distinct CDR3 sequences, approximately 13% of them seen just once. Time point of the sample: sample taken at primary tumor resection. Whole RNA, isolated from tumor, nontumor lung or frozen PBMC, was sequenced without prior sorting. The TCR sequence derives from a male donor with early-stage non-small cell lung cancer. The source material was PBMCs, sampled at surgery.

The CDR3 sequence: CASLRRNTEAFF. CDR3 nucleotide sequence: TGTGCCAGCCTGCGCAGAAACACTGAAGCTTTCTTT. V gene TRBV5-6 combines with J gene TRBJ1-1; D is ambiguous. From germline, CDR1 is SGHDT and CDR2 YYEEEE. CDR3 length equals 12 residues. The germline V and J ends were trimmed by 7 bases and 2 bases, with 9 bases remaining between them.